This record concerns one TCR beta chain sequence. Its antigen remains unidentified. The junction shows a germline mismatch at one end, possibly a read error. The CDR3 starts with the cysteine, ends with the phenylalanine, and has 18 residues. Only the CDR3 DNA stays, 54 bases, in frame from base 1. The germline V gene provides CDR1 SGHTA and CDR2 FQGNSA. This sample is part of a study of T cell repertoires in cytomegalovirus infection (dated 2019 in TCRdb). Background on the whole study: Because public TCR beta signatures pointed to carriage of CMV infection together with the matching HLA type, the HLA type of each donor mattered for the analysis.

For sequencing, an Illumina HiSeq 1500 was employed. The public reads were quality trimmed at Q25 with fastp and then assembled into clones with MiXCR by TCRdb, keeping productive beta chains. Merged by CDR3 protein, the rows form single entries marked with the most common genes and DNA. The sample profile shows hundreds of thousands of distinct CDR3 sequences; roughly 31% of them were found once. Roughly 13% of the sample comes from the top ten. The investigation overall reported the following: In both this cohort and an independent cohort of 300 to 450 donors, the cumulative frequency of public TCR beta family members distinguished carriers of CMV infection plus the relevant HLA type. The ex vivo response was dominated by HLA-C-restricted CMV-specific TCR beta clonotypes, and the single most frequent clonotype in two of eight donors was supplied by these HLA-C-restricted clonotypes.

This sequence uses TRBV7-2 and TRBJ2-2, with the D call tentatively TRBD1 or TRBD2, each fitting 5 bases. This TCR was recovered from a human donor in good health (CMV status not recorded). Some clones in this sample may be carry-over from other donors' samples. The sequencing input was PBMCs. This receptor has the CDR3 CASSPSFDSPANTGALFF. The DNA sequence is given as TGTGCCAGCAGCCCCTCTTTCGACAGTCCCGCGAACACCGGGGCGCTGTTTTTT. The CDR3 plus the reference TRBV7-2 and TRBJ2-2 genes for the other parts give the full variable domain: GAGVSQSPSNKVTEKGKDVELRCDPISGHTALYWYRQSLGQGLEFLIYFQGNSAPDKSGLPSDRFSAERTGGSVSTLTIQRTQQEDSAVYLCASSPSFDSPANTGALFFGEGSRLTVL.